This TCR beta chain comes out of a study of cytomegalovirus exposure and HLA in healthy donors. V shed 2 bases, J shed 5 bases, and the junction held 5 bases outside the gene matches. The CDR3 sequence is 15 residues long. Germline CDR1 is LNHDA and CDR2 is SQIVND (reference sequence). This PCR relied on a set of 60 Vbeta primers and 13 Jbeta primers. Some clones are missing from TCRdb's copy, which holds only in-frame ones; the method was immunoSEQ multiplex PCR. In the table there are fewer than 130,000 clones, 50% to 65% of which are singletons. The source of this sequence is a man aged 25 to 40 in good health and CMV-seropositive. Sequenced: PBMCs. The V gene is TRBV19, the J gene TRBJ1-2, with TRBD1 matching over 10 bases. CDR3 nucleotides: TGTGCCAGTAGTATATCTGGGACAGGGGATTATGGCTACACCTTC. The encoded protein is CASSISGTGDYGYTF.